What follows describes a single T cell receptor beta chain. The assay was immunoSEQ multiplex PCR, and TCRdb's table has in-frame clones only and misses some. In the table there are more than 95,000 clones, nearly 95% of which are singletons. With 7 bases clipped from V and 4 bases from J, the junction kept 8 bases outside the gene matches. This CDR3 has 14 residues. Per the germline V gene, CDR1 is MDHEN and CDR2 is SYDVKM. This specimen comes from a study of T cell responses to AZD1222 COVID-19 vaccine. This chain uses TRBV28 with TRBJ1-1; 8 nucleotides align to TRBD1. Source: peripheral blood, taken on day 0 of AZD1222 vaccination. This sequence was found in an adult in good health. DNA for the CDR3: TGTGCCAGCACTCCGGATGACAGGGGCACTGAAGCTTTCTTT. Translation gives CASTPDDRGTEAFF.